This T cell receptor beta chain stems from a study of T cell responses to AZD1222 COVID-19 vaccine. Findings and caveats of the study: Clonal diversity was possibly underestimated, and white British individuals and females predominated among donors.

Germline-derived CDR1 and CDR2 are SGHAT and FQNNGV. Trimming removed 1 base at V and 9 bases at J, with 7 bases between. This CDR3 spans 13 amino acids. Comment on this clone: Its target is not known.

Repertoires were generated with immunoSEQ multiplex PCR, while TCRdb's copy carries only in-frame clones and drops some. The sample shows under 75,000 clones, approximately 81% of them seen only once. The V and J genes are TRBV11-2 and TRBJ1-6; D is ambiguous. The sequence derives from an adult in good health. Source: peripheral blood, taken on day 0 of AZD1222 vaccination. The CDR3 loop is CASSLVFGSPLHF. DNA for the CDR3: TGTGCCAGCAGCTTAGTGTTTGGTTCACCCCTCCACTTT.